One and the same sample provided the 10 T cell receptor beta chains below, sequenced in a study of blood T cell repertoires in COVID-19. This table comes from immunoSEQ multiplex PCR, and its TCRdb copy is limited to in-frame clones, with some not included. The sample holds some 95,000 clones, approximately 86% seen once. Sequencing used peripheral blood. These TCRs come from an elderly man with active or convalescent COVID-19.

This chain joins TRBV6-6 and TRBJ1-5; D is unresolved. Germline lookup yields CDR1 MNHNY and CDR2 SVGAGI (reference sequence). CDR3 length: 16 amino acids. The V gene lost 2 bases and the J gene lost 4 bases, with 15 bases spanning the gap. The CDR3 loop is CASSYNLGAGNQPQHF. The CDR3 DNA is TGTGCCAGCAGTTACAACTTGGGAGCGGGGAATCAGCCCCAGCATTTT.

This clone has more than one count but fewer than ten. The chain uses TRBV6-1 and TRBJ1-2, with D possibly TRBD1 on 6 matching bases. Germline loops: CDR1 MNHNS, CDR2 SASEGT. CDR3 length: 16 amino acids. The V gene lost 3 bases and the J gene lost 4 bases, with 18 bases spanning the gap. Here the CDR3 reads CASSDLQGLFLYGYTF. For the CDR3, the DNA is TGTGCCAGCAGTGATCTTCAGGGGTTGTTTCTCTATGGCTACACCTTC.

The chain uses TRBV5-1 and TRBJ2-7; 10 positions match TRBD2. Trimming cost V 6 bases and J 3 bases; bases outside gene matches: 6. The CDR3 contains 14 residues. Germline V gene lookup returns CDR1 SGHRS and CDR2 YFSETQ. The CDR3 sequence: CASTRASGSYEQYF. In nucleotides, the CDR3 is TGCGCCAGCACCAGGGCTAGCGGGAGCTACGAGCAGTACTTC.

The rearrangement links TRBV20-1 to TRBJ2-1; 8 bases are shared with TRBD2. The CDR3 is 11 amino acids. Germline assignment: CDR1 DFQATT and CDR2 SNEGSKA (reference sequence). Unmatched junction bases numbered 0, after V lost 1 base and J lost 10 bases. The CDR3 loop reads CSARGLAEQFF. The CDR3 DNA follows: TGCAGTGCTAGAGGACTAGCGGAGCAGTTCTTC.

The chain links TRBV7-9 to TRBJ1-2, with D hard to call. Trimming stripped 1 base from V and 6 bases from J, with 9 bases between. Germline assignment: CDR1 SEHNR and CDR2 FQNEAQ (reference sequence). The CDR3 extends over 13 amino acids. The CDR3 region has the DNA TGTGCCAGCAGCTTAGTGAGCGGCCATGGCTACACCTTC. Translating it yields CASSLVSGHGYTF.

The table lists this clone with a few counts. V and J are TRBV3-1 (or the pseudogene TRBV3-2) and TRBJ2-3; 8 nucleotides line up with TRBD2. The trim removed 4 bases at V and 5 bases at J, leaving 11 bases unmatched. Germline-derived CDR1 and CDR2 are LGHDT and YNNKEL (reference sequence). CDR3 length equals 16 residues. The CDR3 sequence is CASSPDSGSLGDTQYF. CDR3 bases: TGTGCCAGCAGCCCGGACAGCGGGAGTCTTGGAGATACGCAGTATTTT.

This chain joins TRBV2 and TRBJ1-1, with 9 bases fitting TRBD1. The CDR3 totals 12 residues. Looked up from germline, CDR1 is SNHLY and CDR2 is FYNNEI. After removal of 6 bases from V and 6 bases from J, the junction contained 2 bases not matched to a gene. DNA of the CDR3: TGTGCCAGCAGACGGACAGGGGCTGAAGCTTTCTTT. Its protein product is CASRRTGAEAFF.

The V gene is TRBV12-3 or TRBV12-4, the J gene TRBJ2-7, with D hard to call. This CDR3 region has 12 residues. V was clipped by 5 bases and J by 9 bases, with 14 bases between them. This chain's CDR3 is CASSPVAVRQYF. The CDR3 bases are TGTGCCAGCAGTCCGGTCGCCGTGCGGCAGTACTTC.

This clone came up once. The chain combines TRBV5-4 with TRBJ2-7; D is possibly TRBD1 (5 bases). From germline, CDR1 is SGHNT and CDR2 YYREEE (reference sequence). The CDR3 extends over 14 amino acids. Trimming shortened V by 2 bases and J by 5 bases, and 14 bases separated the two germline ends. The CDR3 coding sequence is TGTGCCAGCAGCTTTTCTTCCGTACAGGACGAGCAGTACTTC. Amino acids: CASSFSSVQDEQYF.

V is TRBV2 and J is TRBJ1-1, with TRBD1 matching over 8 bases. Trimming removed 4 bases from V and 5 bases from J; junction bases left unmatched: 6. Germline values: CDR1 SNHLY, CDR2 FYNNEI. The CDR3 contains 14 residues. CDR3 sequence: CASSVTRGLTEAFF. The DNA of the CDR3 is TGTGCCAGCAGTGTAACCAGGGGGCTTACTGAAGCTTTCTTT.